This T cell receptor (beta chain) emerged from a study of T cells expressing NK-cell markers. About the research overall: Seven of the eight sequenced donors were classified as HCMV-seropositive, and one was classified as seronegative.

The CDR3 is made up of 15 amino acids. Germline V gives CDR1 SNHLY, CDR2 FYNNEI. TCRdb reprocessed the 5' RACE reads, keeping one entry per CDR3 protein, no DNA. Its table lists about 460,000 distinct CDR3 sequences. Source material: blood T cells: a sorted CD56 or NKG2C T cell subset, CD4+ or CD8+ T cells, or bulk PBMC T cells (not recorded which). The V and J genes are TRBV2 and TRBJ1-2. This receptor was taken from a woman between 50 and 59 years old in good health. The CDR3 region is CASSEGTSANYGYTF.